These 23 T cell receptor beta chains were all obtained from the same sample, sequenced in a study of graft-versus-host responses after intestinal transplantation. Measured with immunoSEQ multiplex PCR; TCRdb has only the in-frame clones, and not every one. Here the sample spans 9,500 to 15,000 clones, about 93% being singletons. The source material was PBMCs, sampled about 110 days after intestinal transplant. These receptors came from a human patient who received an intestinal transplant, so some T cells may come from the graft donor.

The V call is TRBV9, the J call TRBJ1-1; D might be TRBD1 (6 bases). The CDR3 extends over 13 amino acids. Germline-derived CDR1 and CDR2 are SGDLS and YYNGEE. V dropped 3 bases and J dropped 7 bases, with 13 bases sitting between them. The CDR3 DNA reads TGTGCCAGCAGCGCCATAGCAGGGGTTGAAGCTTTCTTT. Its protein is CASSAIAGVEAFF.

The V and J genes are TRBV27 and TRBJ2-1, with 16 bases identical to TRBD2. The V gene end was trimmed by 5 bases and the J gene end by 7 bases; junction bases not matched to a gene: 14. Per the germline V gene, CDR1 is MNHEY and CDR2 is SMNVEV (reference sequence). CDR3 length equals 19 residues. The CDR3 is CASSATPAGTSGRVNEQFF. The CDR3 DNA sequence: TGTGCCAGCAGTGCCACCCCCGCCGGGACTAGCGGGAGGGTGAATGAGCAGTTCTTC.

V usage is TRBV10-1 and J usage is TRBJ2-1; no reliable D call. The germline V and J ends were trimmed by 5 bases and 6 bases, with 11 bases remaining between them. There are 13 residues in the CDR3. Germline-derived CDR1 and CDR2 are WNHNN and SYGVQD (reference sequence). CDR3 region: CASSSSGRNEQFF. The CDR3 bases are TGCGCCAGCAGTAGTAGTGGGCGCAATGAGCAGTTCTTC.

J is TRBJ1-6 and V is TRBV28, with D perhaps TRBD1 (5 bases). The CDR3 has 19 amino acids. Germline V gene lookup returns CDR1 MDHEN and CDR2 SYDVKM. The V end lost 10 bases, the J end lost 8 bases, and 33 bases lay between the germline ends. DNA for the CDR3: TGTGCCACCACAGCCCTGACGGGGCGCCTTATCGCCATTTATTCACCCCTCCACTTT. Encoded protein: CATTALTGRLIAIYSPLHF.

The rearrangement links TRBV5-1 to TRBJ2-7; D is perhaps TRBD1 (6 bases). CDR1 is SGHRS, CDR2 YFSETQ, per germline. The ends were cut back, 2 bases at V and 0 bases at J, with 12 bases in the middle. The CDR3 runs to 15 residues. The CDR3 bases are TGCGCCAGCAGCTTCGCGGACAGCTTCTCCTACGAGCAGTACTTC. It encodes CASSFADSFSYEQYF.

V and J are TRBV15 and TRBJ2-5, with 15 bases fitting TRBD2. The V segment lost 5 bases and the J segment 5 bases; nucleotides outside the gene matches: 9. Germline V lookup: CDR1 LNHNV, CDR2 YYDKDF (reference sequence). The CDR3 runs 17 residues. The CDR3 sequence: CATSDRTSGRAGETQYF. CDR3 sequence (DNA): TGTGCCACCAGCGACCGGACTAGCGGGAGGGCTGGGGAGACCCAGTACTTC. Full variable domain (remainder filled in from reference TRBV15 and TRBJ2-5): DAMVIQNPRYQVTQFGKPVTLSCSQTLNHNVMYWYQQKSSQAPKLLFHYYDKDFNNEADTPDNFQSRRPNTSFCFLDIRSPGLGDTAMYLCATSDRTSGRAGETQYFGPGTRLLVL.

V gene TRBV14 combines with J gene TRBJ2-1, with 8 nucleotides matching TRBD2. CDR1 and CDR2 (germline): SGHDN, FVKESK. J gave up 3 bases and V 4 bases, and 2 bases lay outside the gene matches. The CDR3 is made up of 14 amino acids. CDR3 sequence: CASSPGLVYNEQFF. As DNA, the CDR3 is TGTGCCAGCAGCCCGGGACTAGTCTACAATGAGCAGTTCTTC. The full variable domain, with the rest looked up from reference TRBV14 and TRBJ2-1, is EAGVTQFPSHSVIEKGQTVTLRCDPISGHDNLYWYRRVMGKEIKFLLHFVKESKQDESGMPNNRFLAERTGGTYSTLKVQPAELEDSGVYFCASSPGLVYNEQFFGPGTRLTVL.

The V call is TRBV28, the J call TRBJ2-3, with 8 bases matching TRBD2. The length of the CDR3 is 13 residues. Looked up from germline, CDR1 is MDHEN and CDR2 is SYDVKM. The V gene end was trimmed by 10 bases and the J gene end by 5 bases; junction bases not matched to a gene: 8. The CDR3 spells CATLSGGEDTQYF. CDR3 bases: TGTGCCACCCTGTCGGGGGGGGAAGATACGCAGTATTTT.

The chain recombines TRBV4-1 with TRBJ2-2; 9 nucleotides line up with TRBD2. Germline loops: CDR1 MGHRA, CDR2 YSYEKL. The CDR3 totals 16 residues. V trimming: 5 bases; J trimming: 4 bases; junction bases outside the gene matches: 8. This CDR3 reads CASSKGSGRSTGELFF. The DNA for the CDR3 is TGCGCCAGCAGCAAAGGAAGCGGGAGGAGCACCGGGGAGCTGTTTTTT.

This clone has a single count. The chain joins TRBV5-4 to TRBJ1-3; unclear D gene. The CDR3 length is 15 residues. The germline CDR1 and CDR2 sequences are SGHNT and YYREEE (reference sequence). V was cut by 2 bases and J by 1 base, with 10 bases left in between. CDR3 loop: CASSFGGLSGNTIYF. The CDR3 bases are TGTGCCAGCAGCTTTGGTGGATTATCTGGAAACACCATATATTTT.

The chain recombines TRBV5-1 with TRBJ2-7, with 13 bases fitting TRBD2. Trimming took 4 bases from V and 3 from J; bases not matched to a gene: 10. Germline V gene sequence: CDR1 SGHRS, CDR2 YFSETQ. The CDR3 is 17 amino acids. The CDR3 DNA is TGCGCCAGCAGCCCGGGCCGACTAGCGGGAGGCCGCTACGAGCAGTACTTC. Translating it yields CASSPGRLAGGRYEQYF.

The rearrangement joins TRBV5-6 to TRBJ1-4; no reliable D call. Trimming shortened V by 0 bases and J by 1 base, and 4 bases separated the two germline ends. The CDR3 is 14 residues long. Per germline, CDR1 SGHDT and CDR2 YYEEEE. The CDR3 loop reads CASSLEGTNEKLFF. The CDR3 bases are TGTGCCAGCAGCTTGGAAGGAACTAATGAAAAACTGTTTTTT.

V is TRBV27 and J is TRBJ1-2, with unresolved D. This CDR3 has 13 amino acids. Germline V lookup: CDR1 MNHEY, CDR2 SMNVEV (reference sequence). The ends were cut back, 1 base at V and 7 bases at J, with 10 bases in the middle. The CDR3 DNA is TGTGCCAGCAGTTTATACCAGAATGTTGGCTACACCTTC. This codes for CASSLYQNVGYTF.

The J gene is TRBJ2-1, the V gene TRBV6-1; D may be TRBD2 (7 bases). V was trimmed by 8 bases and J by 3 bases, leaving 11 bases between them. There are 13 residues in the CDR3. The germline V gene encodes CDR1 MNHNS and CDR2 SASEGT. The CDR3 sequence: CASDRTSYNEQFF. The CDR3 bases are TGTGCCAGCGACAGGACTAGCTACAATGAGCAGTTCTTC.

V usage is TRBV6-6 and J usage is TRBJ2-7; the D gene could be TRBD1 or TRBD2 (5 bases each). In germline, CDR1 is MNHNY, CDR2 SVGAGI (reference sequence). V was shortened by 2 bases and J by 3 bases, with 8 bases between the two germline ends. The CDR3 contains 13 residues. The DNA for the CDR3 is TGTGCCAGCAGTTACGTGGGGGACTACGAGCAGTACTTC. This gives the protein CASSYVGDYEQYF.

The chain combines TRBV11-2 with TRBJ2-7; 7 bases are shared with TRBD2. The germline V gene encodes CDR1 SGHAT and CDR2 FQNNGV. The CDR3 totals 17 residues. J gave up 3 bases and V 0 bases, and 11 bases lay outside the gene matches. Here the CDR3 DNA reads TGTGCCAGCAGCTTAGATGGGGGGAGGGGCCGGTACTACGAGCAGTACTTC. Its protein product is CASSLDGGRGRYYEQYF.

The V call is TRBV10-1, the J call TRBJ1-1; D is perhaps TRBD1 (5 bases). The CDR3 loop spans 14 amino acids. V gave up 4 bases and J gave up 0 bases, with 9 bases separating them. Germline V lookup: CDR1 WNHNN, CDR2 SYGVQD (reference sequence). CDR3 in DNA: TGCGCCAGCAGTGCGGGACTCTTGAACACTGAAGCTTTCTTT. It yields the protein CASSAGLLNTEAFF.

This sequence joins TRBV6-6 and TRBJ1-5; no definite D call. Deletions cut 0 bases from V and 0 bases from J, with 6 bases between. This CDR3 has 15 amino acids. Germline-derived CDR1 and CDR2 are MNHNY and SVGAGI (reference sequence). The CDR3 protein is CASSYSQTSNQPQHF. The CDR3 nucleotides read TGTGCCAGCAGTTACTCACAGACTAGCAATCAGCCCCAGCATTTT.

Here the CDR3 DNA reads TGTGCCAGTAGTAAGGAAGGCGGCAGAAGATTCTATGGCTACACCTTC. Translation: CASSKEGGRRFYGYTF. The chain links TRBV19 to TRBJ1-2; D is unresolved. CDR1 LNHDA and CDR2 SQIVND come from the germline V gene (reference sequence). V lost 4 bases, J lost 4 bases, and 19 bases lay in between. The CDR3 length is 16 residues. Full variable domain (missing parts from reference TRBV19 and TRBJ1-2): DGGITQSPKYLFRKEGQNVTLSCEQNLNHDAMYWYRQDPGQGLRLIYYSQIVNDFQKGDIAEGYSVSREKKESFPLTVTSAQKNPTAFYLCASSKEGGRRFYGYTFGSGTRLTVV.

The V and J genes are TRBV7-9 and TRBJ2-3; 7 bases fit TRBD1. CDR3 size: 15 residues. Germline loops: CDR1 SEHNR, CDR2 FQNEAQ (reference sequence). With V trimmed by 6 bases and J by 2 bases, 8 bases remained unmatched. The CDR3 DNA is TGTGCCAGCAGACCAGGGGGTGGGGACACAGATACGCAGTATTTT. Its protein is CASRPGGGDTDTQYF.

This clone showed up just once. The rearrangement uses TRBV27 and TRBJ2-1; 10 nucleotides match TRBD2. From germline, CDR1 is MNHEY and CDR2 SMNVEV (reference sequence). J was trimmed by 7 bases and V by 10 bases; bases with no gene match: 7. The CDR3 spans 13 residues. The CDR3 reads CANPSGSMNEQFF. The CDR3 nucleotides read TGTGCCAATCCTAGCGGGAGTATGAATGAGCAGTTCTTC.

CDR3 nucleotides: TGTGCCAGCAGTTTCAGGGGTGGCTACGAGCAGTACTTC. It encodes CASSFRGGYEQYF. The rearrangement uses TRBV27 and TRBJ2-7; possible D gene TRBD1, 6 bases. This CDR3 comprises 13 residues. CDR1 MNHEY and CDR2 SMNVEV come from the germline V gene (reference sequence). Trimming pared 3 bases from V and 3 bases from J, leaving 9 bases between.

The chain is built from TRBV29-1 and TRBJ2-7; D ambiguous. The CDR3 length is 13 residues. V lost 1 base and J lost 0, with 7 bases in between. Germline CDR1 is SQVTM and CDR2 is ANQGSEA. CDR3 protein: CSVEGSTSYEQYF. CDR3 coding DNA: TGCAGCGTTGAAGGGAGCACCTCCTACGAGCAGTACTTC.